This T cell receptor beta chain is drawn from a study of technical replicates of blood from a handful of donors. Generated by immunoSEQ multiplex PCR, the TCRdb table keeps only in-frame clones and is missing some. This sample has fewer than 12,000 clones, with 90% to 95% found just once. Germline assignment: CDR1 DFQATT and CDR2 SNEGSKA (reference sequence). The ends lost 6 bases at V and 10 bases at J; junction bases unmatched: 7. The CDR3 runs to 11 residues. The sample consisted of PBMCs. This TCR came from a human donor in good health. The V and J genes are TRBV20-1 and TRBJ1-1, with TRBD1 identical over 8 bases. The CDR3: CSASDRELAFF. The CDR3 DNA follows: TGCAGTGCCTCGGACAGGGAATTAGCTTTCTTT.